This T cell receptor beta chain was identified during a study of blood T cell repertoires in COVID-19. Study as a whole: Sites across the United States, Italy and Spain contributed samples from acute and convalescent COVID-19. From T cells, B-cell-depleted T cells, or PBMCs came the material, which was cDNA or gDNA.

The CDR3 runs 14 residues. Germline loops: CDR1 SQVTM, CDR2 ANQGSEA. V trimming: 5 bases; J trimming: 2 bases; junction bases outside the gene matches: 5. In the source study's methods: Estimation of nucleated cell counts relied on the amplification of reference gene primers. Clones were sequenced by immunoSEQ multiplex PCR, and TCRdb holds only the in-frame ones, with some missing. D and trimming were read from the DNA, whereas the V and J calls and clone size are those reported in that table. The sample has approximately 120,000 clones, about 86% seen once; the top ten hold 15% to 20%. Material: peripheral blood. The genes are TRBV29-1 and TRBJ1-5; 8 bases map to TRBD1. This receptor was obtained from a woman between 45 and 65 years old who had recovered from COVID-19. The CDR3 DNA is TGCAGCGTTAGCTCGGGACAGGGCAATCAGCCCCAGCATTTT. Its protein is CSVSSGQGNQPQHF.